A selection of T cell receptor beta chains follows, all from one sample in a study of OX40 agonist ivuxolimab in advanced cancers. Some clones are missing from TCRdb's copy, which holds only in-frame ones; the method was immunoSEQ multiplex PCR. This repertoire shows about 37,000 clones, 80% to 90% found once; its top ten account for approximately 33%. Sequenced here: CD4+ or CD8+ T cells sorted from blood, sampled in a trial of the OX40 agonist ivuxolimab. These receptors were taken from an adult with an advanced solid tumor such as melanoma, head and neck, liver or kidney cancer. The CDR3 runs from the conserved cysteine through the conserved F or W. The size of a clone is reported for some rows only, either as once, few or many, or as a class for expanded clones.

>TRBV4-1|TRBJ1-3|NA
CASSQDGSPTGNTIYF
>TRBV5-1|TRBJ2-3|NA
CASSPGGVLADTQYF
>TRBV7-3|TRBJ2-3|NA
CASSPASTDTQYF
>TRBV5-5|TRBJ1-2|NA
CASTFQGGYGYTF
>TRBV28|TRBJ1-4|NA
CASRSSGAGEKLFF
>TRBV19|TRBJ1-1|NA
CASRREAHTEAFF
>TRBV5-1|TRBJ2-3|few
CASSHPQGGTDTQYF
>TRBV6-5|TRBJ2-7|NA
CASSSGQPWGRQYF
>TRBV5-5|TRBJ2-1|NA
CASSLGTGGSEQFF
>TRBV7-8|TRBJ1-6|NA
CASSLGQGESPLHF
>TRBV6-1|TRBJ1-2|few
CASGSYYGYTF
>TRBV19|TRBJ1-5|NA
CASGNQPQHF
>TRBV2|TRBJ2-7|NA
CASSPSASVDEQYF
>TRBV5-1|TRBJ2-7|NA
CASSLLETSGYEQYF
>TRBV19|TRBJ1-3|NA
CASRTAGLWGTIYF
>TRBV5-1|TRBJ2-7|NA
CASSFNRPPPYEQYF
>TRBV6-6|TRBJ2-2|NA
CASSYGTGVRSGELFF
>TRBV29-1|TRBJ2-7|NA
CSINRGLAGAEQYF
>TRBV25-1|TRBJ2-5|NA
CASSEMAGHLQETQYF
>TRBV20-1|TRBJ2-5|NA
CSAFAETQYF
>TRBV5-1|TRBJ2-1|NA
CASSWSGDNNEQFF
>TRBV5-1|TRBJ2-3|NA
CASSLTGTASTDTQYF
>TRBV5-1|TRBJ1-2|NA
CASSFDRGYGYTF
>TRBV6-5|TRBJ2-3|NA
CASSYRTGDTQYF
>TRBV4-1|TRBJ1-2|once
CASSQVEGLGYTF